This TCR beta chain comes out of a study of T cells in localized non-small cell lung cancer. The protocol was immunoSEQ multiplex PCR, while the TCRdb copy is restricted to in-frame clones and leaves out a portion. The sample includes approximately 15,000 clones, 85% of them seen just once. The length of the CDR3 is 14 residues. Trimming removed 3 bases from V and 7 bases from J; junction bases left unmatched: 7. Germline V gives CDR1 SGHVS, CDR2 FNYEAQ. Overall study results and limits: Measurement of T cell clonality placed uninvolved adjacent lung highest, above the level in tumor. Longer overall survival accompanied higher blood T cell density. Median about 58 top-100 tumor clones were shared with paired adjacent lung.

As regards this clone: Its antigen is undetermined.

This clonotype was obtained from a female donor at least 60 years old with stage I squamous cell lung carcinoma. This chain connects TRBV7-6 to TRBJ2-7; 9 bases align to TRBD1. This sample comprised peripheral blood, obtained before any cancer treatment. CDR3 in amino acids: CASSFGQGMLEQYF. The CDR3 nucleotides read TGTGCCAGCAGCTTCGGACAGGGGATGCTGGAGCAGTACTTC.